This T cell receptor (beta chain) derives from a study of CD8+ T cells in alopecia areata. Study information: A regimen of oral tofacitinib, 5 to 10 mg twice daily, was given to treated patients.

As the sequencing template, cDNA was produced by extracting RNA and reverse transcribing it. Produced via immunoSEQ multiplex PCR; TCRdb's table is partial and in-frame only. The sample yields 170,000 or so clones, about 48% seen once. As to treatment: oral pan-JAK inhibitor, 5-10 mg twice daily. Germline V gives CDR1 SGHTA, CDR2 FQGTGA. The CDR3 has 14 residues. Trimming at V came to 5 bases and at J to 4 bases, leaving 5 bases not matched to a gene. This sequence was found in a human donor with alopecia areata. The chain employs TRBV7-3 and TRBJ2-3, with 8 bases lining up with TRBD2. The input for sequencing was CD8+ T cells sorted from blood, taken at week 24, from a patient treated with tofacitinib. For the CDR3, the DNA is TGTGCCAGCAGCCAAAACGGGGGGGCAGATACGCAGTATTTT. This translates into CASSQNGGADTQYF.